One TCR beta chain is described in this entry. Its antigen is unknown. No much larger clone is present one base from it, and per-base qualities are unavailable. This sample stems from a study of beta chain features in type 1 diabetes (dated by TCRdb to about 2018). For context, the study as a whole: Mean age, gender distribution, total cell number and subset yield were not different between patients and healthy donors. Across all samples, about 110 million sorted cells were examined, and cell number per subset correlated strongly with RNA yield. The study compared TCRB repertoires of sorted circulating CD4+ T cell subsets between recently diagnosed type 1 diabetes patients and matched healthy donors. Whereas all 30 or so donors provided naive and central memory subsets, regulatory and stem cell-like memory subsets were isolated from just 8 patients and about 8 healthy donors. Study-wide findings and limitations: Naive, central memory and regulatory TCRB repertoires appeared to be more alike among patients than among healthy donors. Patients with type 1 diabetes made fewer insertions and deleted more nucleotides at VDJ recombination sites, implying thymic rearrangement abnormalities. Shorter templates might be favored by PCR, yet because patient and control samples were amplified and corrected together, any such skew would affect both groups equally. A moderate but significant shortening of TCRB CDR3 length was observed in type 1 diabetes patients in all four CD4+ subsets. Because small numbers of individuals were included in the HLA sub-analyses, any influence of HLA type on TCRB rearrangement was left unresolved. Because cDNA rather than genomic DNA was sequenced, highly expressing activated cells could have been over-represented, although no difference in activation and CD3 levels was found between groups.

All of the isolated RNA was reverse transcribed with the High Capacity cDNA Reverse Transcription Kit, so expressed TCRB transcripts were sequenced. Deep immunoSEQ sequencing was applied to naive, central memory and regulatory T cell samples, giving an average of approximately 3.8 million total reads per sample. Sorted cells were lysed in RLT buffer, and RNA was extracted using DNase-treated RNeasy Micro or Mini kits according to cell number. Each cell subset was processed on its own to prevent cross-contamination, while patient and healthy donor samples were processed together. Using the immunoSEQ multiplex PCR, TCRB sequences were amplified from cDNA into 87-bp fragments spanning the CDR3 region. Amplicons were sequenced on the Illumina HiSeq platform. In the paper's pipeline: Synthetic template baselines were used to correct PCR bias computationally, reads within Hamming distance 2 were collapsed together, and singletons that could not be merged were discarded. Reads were aligned against IMGT to assign V, D and J genes, CDR3 length and insertions or deletions at six rearrangement sites. Within each subset, clonotype counts were normalized to sorted cell number, and only after that were true diversity and Gini coefficients computed with the tcR R package. Repertoire sharing was quantified using the overlap coefficient calculated on TCRB nucleotide sequences. As a proxy for the pre-selection repertoire, out-of-frame TCRB sequences from naive cells were analyzed. TCRdb took this table from immuneACCESS and kept in-frame rearrangements with V and J called. Such tables lack part of the clones; where checked against another copy, unresolved V genes explain under half of the gap, and the rest is unexplained. The D gene and trimming were derived from the DNA, and the V and J assignments and clone size from that table. In all, the sample holds fewer than 250,000 clones, and more than 9% of those were seen once. Approximately 0.03% of the sample lies in the top ten.

Each donor gave one peripheral blood draw, averaging approximately 110 mL, which was collected into heparinised tubes. A BD FACSAria II and a panel including CD45RO, CCR7, CD25, CD127, CD95 and CD27 were used to sort naive, central memory, regulatory and stem cell-like memory CD4+ T cells. All sorted populations exceeded 95% purity. Right away, PBMCs were isolated by Lymphoprep density gradient centrifugation and were stained directly, with no culture step. So that batch effects would be minimized, each experiment stained and sorted samples in pairs, pairing one healthy donor with one patient. CDR1 is given as SGDLS and CDR2 as YYNGEE, both from the germline V gene. The CDR3 has 15 amino acids, counting the end cysteine and phenylalanine. Only CDR3 DNA is held: 45 bases, read in frame from base 1. After removal of 3 bases from V and 7 bases from J, the junction retains 9 bases not matched to a gene.

The sample comprised naive CD4+ T cells from blood. The sample's cell subset or site label, decoded: true naive CD4+ T cells. The receptor comes from a woman between 18 and 30 years old in good health. This sequence uses TRBV9 and TRBJ1-4; 7 central bases correspond to TRBD1. The CDR3 reads CASSGGGGWSEKLFF. The nucleotides read TGTGCCAGCAGCGGAGGAGGGGGCTGGAGTGAAAAACTGTTTTTT.